This entry is about one TCR beta chain. Its antigen is unknown. This record belongs to a study of blood T cells in healthy people across ages. Study-wide results and limits: Naive and antigen-experienced cells could not be conclusively compared, given unsorted PBMCs.

The germline V gene encodes CDR1 SGHRS and CDR2 YFSETQ. V lost 0 bases to trimming and J lost 2 bases; unmatched junction nucleotides: 7. The CDR3 consists of 17 residues. Sample-barcoded 5' priming and a J-beta primer mix drove a second PCR of roughly 7 to 11 cycles. One entry per CDR3 protein results from TCRdb running MiXCR on the 5' RACE reads. The data contain hundreds of thousands of distinct CDR3 sequences, about 45% of them seen just once; the ten biggest clones take up around 23%. Sequencing input: blood. The receptor was isolated from a man older than 75 in good health. The rearrangement joins TRBV5-1 to TRBJ2-3, with 9 bases fitting TRBD2. The CDR3 is CASSLAGGGALTDTQYF. CDR3 nucleotides: TGCGCCAGCAGCTTGGCCGGCGGGGGGGCCCTCACAGATACGCAGTATTTT.